This T cell receptor beta chain was obtained from a study of cytomegalovirus exposure and HLA in healthy donors. Primers included in the PCR were 60 Vbeta and 13 Jbeta primers. TCRdb's copy holds only in-frame clones and misses some; the assay was immunoSEQ multiplex PCR. This table lists some 200,000 clones. There are 13 residues in the CDR3. Germline CDR1 is MGHDK and CDR2 is SYGVNS. V was trimmed by 3 bases and J by 5 bases, leaving 10 bases between them. Sequenced: PBMCs. The receptor was isolated from a woman between 18 and 29 years old in good health and CMV-seropositive. This rearrangement joins TRBV25-1 to TRBJ1-1; D unresolved. In nucleotides, the CDR3 is TGTGCCAGCAGTGATTTTGGGAGAACTGAAGCTTTCTTT. This sequence encodes CASSDFGRTEAFF. The whole variable domain, remainder taken from reference TRBV25-1 and TRBJ1-1, is EADIYQTPRYLVIGTGKKITLECSQTMGHDKMYWYQQDPGMELHLIHYSYGVNSTEKGDLSSESTVSRIRTEHFPLTLESARPSHTSQYLCASSDFGRTEAFFGQGTRLTVV.